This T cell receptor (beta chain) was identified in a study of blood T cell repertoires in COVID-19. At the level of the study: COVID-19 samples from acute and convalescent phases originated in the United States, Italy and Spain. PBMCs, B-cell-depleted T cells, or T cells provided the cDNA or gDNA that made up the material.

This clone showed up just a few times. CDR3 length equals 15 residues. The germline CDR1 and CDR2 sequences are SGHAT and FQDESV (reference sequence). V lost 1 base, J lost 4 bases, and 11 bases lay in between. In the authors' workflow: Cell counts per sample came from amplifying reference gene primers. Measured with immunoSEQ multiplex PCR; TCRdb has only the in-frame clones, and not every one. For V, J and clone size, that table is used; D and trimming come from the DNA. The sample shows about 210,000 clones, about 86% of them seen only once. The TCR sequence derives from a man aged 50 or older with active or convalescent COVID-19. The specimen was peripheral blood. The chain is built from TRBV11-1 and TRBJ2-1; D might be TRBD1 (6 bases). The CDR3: CASSLDRDVYNEQFF. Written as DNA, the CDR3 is TGTGCCAGCAGCTTAGACAGGGATGTTTACAATGAGCAGTTCTTC.